This T cell receptor (beta chain) stems from a study of blood T cells in healthy people across ages. This clonotype was recorded once. Its specificity is not known. Possible read error: a much larger clone is one base away. Next came a second PCR, run for about 6 to 12 cycles, which used a sample-barcoded 5' primer along with a J-beta primer mix. TCRdb re-called the 5' RACE reads through MiXCR, storing one row per CDR3 protein. In the table there are approximately 730,000 distinct CDR3 sequences, around 46% of which are singletons. General study points: Long-lived and aged donors differed, with more naive CD4+ cells and higher diversity in the long-lived. Older age went with lower TCR beta diversity per million T cells, in a roughly linear way.

Isolating PBMCs gave at least 7 million of these cells per sample. The CDR3 has 16 residues. V lost 6 bases, J lost 2 bases, and 20 bases lay in between. This chain joins TRBV12-3 or TRBV12-4 and TRBJ2-7; D gene unclear. This TCR derives from a woman in her sixties in good health. The source material was blood. The CDR3, as DNA: TGTGCCAGCAGCCCCCAAGGCCGACTCCTCGCCTACGAGCAGTACTTC. As protein: CASSPQGRLLAYEQYF.